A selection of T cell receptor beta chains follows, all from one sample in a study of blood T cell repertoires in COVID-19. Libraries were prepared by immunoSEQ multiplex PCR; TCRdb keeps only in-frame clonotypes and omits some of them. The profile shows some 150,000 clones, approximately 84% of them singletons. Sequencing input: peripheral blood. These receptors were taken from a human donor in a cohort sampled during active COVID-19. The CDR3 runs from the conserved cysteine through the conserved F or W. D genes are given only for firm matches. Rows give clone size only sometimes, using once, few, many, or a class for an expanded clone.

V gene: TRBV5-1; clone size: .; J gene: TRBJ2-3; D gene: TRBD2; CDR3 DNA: TGCGCCAGCGCGGGGGTAGCGGCCACAGATACGCAGTATTTT; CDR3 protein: CASAGVAATDTQYF
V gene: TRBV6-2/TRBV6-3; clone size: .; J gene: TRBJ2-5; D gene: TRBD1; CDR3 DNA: TGTGCCAGCAGTTACCGGGACAGGGTCTCGGGGACCCAGTACTTC; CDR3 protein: CASSYRDRVSGTQYF
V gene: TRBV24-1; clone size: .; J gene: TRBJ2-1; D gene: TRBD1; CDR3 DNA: TGTGCCACCAGTCACGGGACAGGGAGGGACAATGAGCAGTTCTTC; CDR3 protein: CATSHGTGRDNEQFF
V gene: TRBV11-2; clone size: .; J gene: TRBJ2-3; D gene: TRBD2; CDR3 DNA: TGTGCCAGCAGCTTAGTGGCTAGCGGGGGGGCATTCACAGATACGCAGTATTTT; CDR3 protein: CASSLVASGGAFTDTQYF
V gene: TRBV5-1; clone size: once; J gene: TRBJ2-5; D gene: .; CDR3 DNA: TGCGCCAGCAGCTTGGGTGCAGAAGAGACCCAGTACTTC; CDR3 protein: CASSLGAEETQYF
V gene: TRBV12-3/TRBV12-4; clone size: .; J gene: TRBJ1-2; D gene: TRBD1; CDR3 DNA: TGTGCCAGCAGTCAAGGGGGCGGCTATGGCTACACCTTC; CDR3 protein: CASSQGGGYGYTF
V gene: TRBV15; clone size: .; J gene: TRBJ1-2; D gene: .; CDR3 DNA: TGTGCCACCAGCAGAGTCATGACTCAAGACTATGGCTACACCTTC; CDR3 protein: CATSRVMTQDYGYTF
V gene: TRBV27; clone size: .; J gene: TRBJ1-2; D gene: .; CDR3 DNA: TGTGCCAGCAGTTTGGGGGCCGCTCAACAGGGCCGCTATGGCTACACCTTC; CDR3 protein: CASSLGAAQQGRYGYTF
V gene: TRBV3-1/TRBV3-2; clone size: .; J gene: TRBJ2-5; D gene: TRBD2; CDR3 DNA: TGTGCCAGCAGGTCGAGCGGGGTGGCGCAAGAGACCCAGTACTTC; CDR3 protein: CASRSSGVAQETQYF
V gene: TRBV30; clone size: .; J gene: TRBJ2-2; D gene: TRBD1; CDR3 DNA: TGTGCCGTCACTTCGGGACAGGGAGTTCACGGGGAGCTGTTTTTT; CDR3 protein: CAVTSGQGVHGELFF
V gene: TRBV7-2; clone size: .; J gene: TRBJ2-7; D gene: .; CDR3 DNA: TGTGCCAGCAGCTTATCACAGGCAGTATCCTACGAGCAGTACTTC; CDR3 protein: CASSLSQAVSYEQYF
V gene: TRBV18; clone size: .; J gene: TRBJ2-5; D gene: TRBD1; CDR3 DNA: TGTGCCAGCTCACGGGGACAGCAAGAGACCCAGTACTTC; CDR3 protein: CASSRGQQETQYF
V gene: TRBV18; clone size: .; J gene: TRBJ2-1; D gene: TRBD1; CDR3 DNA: TGTGCCAGCAAGACAGGGGAAAATGAGCAGTTCTTC; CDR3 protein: CASKTGENEQFF
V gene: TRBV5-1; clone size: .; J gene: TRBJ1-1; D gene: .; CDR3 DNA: TGCGCCAGCAGCTTGGACAGCATGAACACTGAAGCTTTCTTT; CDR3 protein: CASSLDSMNTEAFF
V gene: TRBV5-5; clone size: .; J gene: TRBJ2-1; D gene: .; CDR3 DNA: TGTGCCAGCAGCTTGGGACTCTCCCTCGATGAGCAGTTCTTC; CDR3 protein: CASSLGLSLDEQFF
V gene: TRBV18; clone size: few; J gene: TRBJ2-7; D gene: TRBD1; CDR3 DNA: TGTGCCAGCTCACCAGGGACAGGGAAAAGGTACGAGCAGTACTTC; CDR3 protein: CASSPGTGKRYEQYF
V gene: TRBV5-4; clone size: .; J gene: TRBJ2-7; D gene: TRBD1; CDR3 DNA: TGTGCCAGCAGCCCGGGGGACAGGGGGCGGTACGAGCAGTACTTC; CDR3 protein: CASSPGDRGRYEQYF
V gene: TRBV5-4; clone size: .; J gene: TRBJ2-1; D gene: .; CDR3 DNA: TGTGCCAGCAGCTTGTGGGGGGGGCAGCAGTTCTTC; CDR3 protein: CASSLWGGQQFF
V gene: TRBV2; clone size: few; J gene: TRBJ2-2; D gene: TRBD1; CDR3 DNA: TGTGCCAGCGGGACAGGGGGGACCGGGGAGCTGTTTTTT; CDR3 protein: CASGTGGTGELFF
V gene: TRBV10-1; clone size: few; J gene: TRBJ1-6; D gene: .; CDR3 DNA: TGCGCCAACCTGGACAGCTCCTATAATTCACCCCTCCACTTT; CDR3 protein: CANLDSSYNSPLHF
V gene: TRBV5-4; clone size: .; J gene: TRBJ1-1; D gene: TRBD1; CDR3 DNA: TGTGCCAGCAGTCAGGATAGGGGACAGAGAATTACTGAAGCTTTCTTT; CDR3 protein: CASSQDRGQRITEAFF
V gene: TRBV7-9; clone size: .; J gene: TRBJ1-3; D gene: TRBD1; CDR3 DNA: TGTGCCAGCAGCCCTATCGGGACAGGGGCTGGAAACACCATATATTTT; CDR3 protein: CASSPIGTGAGNTIYF
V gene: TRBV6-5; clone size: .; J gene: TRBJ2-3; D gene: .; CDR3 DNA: TGTGCCAGCAGGGACATATTCACAGATACGCAGTATTTT; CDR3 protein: CASRDIFTDTQYF
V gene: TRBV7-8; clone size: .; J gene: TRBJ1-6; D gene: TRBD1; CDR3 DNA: TGTGCCAGCAGCCAAACACAGGGGCGGAATTCACCCCTCCACTTT; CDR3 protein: CASSQTQGRNSPLHF
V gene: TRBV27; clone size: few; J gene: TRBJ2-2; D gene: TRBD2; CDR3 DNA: TGTGCCAGCAGCGGGGGGACCTACACCGGGGAGCTGTTTTTT; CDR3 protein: CASSGGTYTGELFF
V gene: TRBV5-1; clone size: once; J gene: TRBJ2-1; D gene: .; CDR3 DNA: TGCGCCAGCAGCTTGGCCGGTGAGCAGTTCTTC; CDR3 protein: CASSLAGEQFF
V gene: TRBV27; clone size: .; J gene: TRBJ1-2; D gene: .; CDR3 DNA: TGTGCCAGCAGTCGTGAGGGATTCGGCTATGGCTACACCTTC; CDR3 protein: CASSREGFGYGYTF
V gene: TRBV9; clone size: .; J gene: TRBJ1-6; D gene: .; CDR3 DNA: TGTGCCAGCAGCAGCTACAGGTCCAACTCCTATAATTCACCCCTCCACTTT; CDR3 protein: CASSSYRSNSYNSPLHF
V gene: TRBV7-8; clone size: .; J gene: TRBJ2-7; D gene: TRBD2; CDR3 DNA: TGTGCCAGCAGCTTATCCGGGGGGACCCAGTACGAGCAGTACTTC; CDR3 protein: CASSLSGGTQYEQYF